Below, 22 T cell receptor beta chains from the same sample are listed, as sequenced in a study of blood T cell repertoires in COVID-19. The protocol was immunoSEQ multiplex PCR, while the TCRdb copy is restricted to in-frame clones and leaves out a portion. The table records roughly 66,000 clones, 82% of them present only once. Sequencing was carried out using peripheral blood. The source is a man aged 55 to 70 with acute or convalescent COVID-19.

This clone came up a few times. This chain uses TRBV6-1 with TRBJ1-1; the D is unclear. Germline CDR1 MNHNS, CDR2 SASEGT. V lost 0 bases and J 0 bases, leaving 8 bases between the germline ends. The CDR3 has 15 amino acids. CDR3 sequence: CASSEANLMNTEAFF. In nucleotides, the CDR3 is TGTGCCAGCAGTGAAGCGAACTTGATGAACACTGAAGCTTTCTTT.

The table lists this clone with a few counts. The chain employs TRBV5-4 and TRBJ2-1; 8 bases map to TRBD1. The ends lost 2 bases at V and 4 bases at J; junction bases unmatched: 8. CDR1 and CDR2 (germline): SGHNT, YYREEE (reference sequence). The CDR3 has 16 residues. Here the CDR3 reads CASSFYGRGPYNEQFF. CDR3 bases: TGTGCCAGCAGCTTTTACGGCAGGGGGCCTTACAATGAGCAGTTCTTC.

The CDR3 DNA follows: TGTGCCAGCAGTATGGGGGCGGCTGGGGCCAACGTCCTGACTTTC. It specifies CASSMGAAGANVLTF. V usage is TRBV6-5 and J usage is TRBJ2-6; possible D gene TRBD1, 6 bases. V lost 5 bases and J 2 bases, leaving 10 bases between the germline ends. Germline CDR1 MNHEY, CDR2 SVGAGI. This CDR3 contains 15 residues.

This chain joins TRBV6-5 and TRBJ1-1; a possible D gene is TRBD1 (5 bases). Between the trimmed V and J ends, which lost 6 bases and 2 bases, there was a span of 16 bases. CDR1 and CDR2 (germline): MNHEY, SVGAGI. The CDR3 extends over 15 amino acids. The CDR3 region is CASRLGGTLNTEAFF. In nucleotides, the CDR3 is TGTGCCAGCAGATTAGGAGGGACCCTAAACACTGAAGCTTTCTTT.

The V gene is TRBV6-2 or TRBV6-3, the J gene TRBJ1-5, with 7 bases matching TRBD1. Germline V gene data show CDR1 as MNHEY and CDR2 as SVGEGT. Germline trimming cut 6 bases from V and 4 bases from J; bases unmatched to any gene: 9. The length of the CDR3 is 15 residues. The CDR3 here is CASSKGQVGNQPQHF. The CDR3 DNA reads TGTGCCAGCAGCAAAGGACAGGTCGGGAATCAGCCCCAGCATTTT.

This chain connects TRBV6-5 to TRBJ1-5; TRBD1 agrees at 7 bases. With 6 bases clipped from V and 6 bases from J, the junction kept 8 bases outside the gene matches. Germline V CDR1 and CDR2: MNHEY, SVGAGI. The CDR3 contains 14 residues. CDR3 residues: CASRQTGLAQPQHF. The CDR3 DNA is TGTGCCAGCAGGCAGACAGGGTTGGCTCAGCCCCAGCATTTT.

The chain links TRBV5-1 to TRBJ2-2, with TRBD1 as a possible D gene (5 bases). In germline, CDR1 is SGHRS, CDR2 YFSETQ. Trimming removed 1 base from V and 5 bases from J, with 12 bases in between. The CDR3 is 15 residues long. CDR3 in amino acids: CASSLNQGSTGELFF. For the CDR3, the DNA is TGCGCCAGCAGCTTGAACCAGGGATCGACCGGGGAGCTGTTTTTT.

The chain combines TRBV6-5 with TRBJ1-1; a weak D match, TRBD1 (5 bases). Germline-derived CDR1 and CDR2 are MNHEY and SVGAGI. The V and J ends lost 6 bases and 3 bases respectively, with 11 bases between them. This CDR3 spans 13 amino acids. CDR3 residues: CASSSRGDTEAFF. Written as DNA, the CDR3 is TGTGCCAGCAGCTCTAGGGGCGACACTGAAGCTTTCTTT.

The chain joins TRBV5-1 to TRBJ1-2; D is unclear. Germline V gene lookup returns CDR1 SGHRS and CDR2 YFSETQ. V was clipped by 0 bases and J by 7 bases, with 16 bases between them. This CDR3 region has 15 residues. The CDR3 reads CASSLETTNYGGYTF. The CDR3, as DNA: TGCGCCAGCAGCTTGGAGACAACGAATTACGGTGGCTACACCTTC. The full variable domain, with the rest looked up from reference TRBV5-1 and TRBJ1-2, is KAGVTQTPRYLIKTRGQQVTLSCSPISGHRSVSWYQQTPGQGLQFLFEYFSETQRNKGNFPGRFSGRQFSNSRSEMNVSTLELGDSALYLCASSLETTNYGGYTFGSGTRLTVV.

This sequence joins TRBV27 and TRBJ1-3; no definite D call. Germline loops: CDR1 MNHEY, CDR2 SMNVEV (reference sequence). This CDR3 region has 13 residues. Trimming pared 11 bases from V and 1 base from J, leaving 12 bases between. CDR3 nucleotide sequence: TGTGCCTCCAGACTTCTTTCTGGAAACACCATATATTTT. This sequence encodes CASRLLSGNTIYF.

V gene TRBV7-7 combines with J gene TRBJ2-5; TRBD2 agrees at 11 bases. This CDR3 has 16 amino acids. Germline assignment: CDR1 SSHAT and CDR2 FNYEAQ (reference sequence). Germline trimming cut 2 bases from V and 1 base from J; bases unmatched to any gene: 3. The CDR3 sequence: CASSLLAGGRQETQYF. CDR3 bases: TGTGCCAGCAGCTTACTAGCGGGGGGCCGCCAAGAGACCCAGTACTTC. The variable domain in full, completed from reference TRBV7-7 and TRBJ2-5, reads GAGVSQSPRYKVTKRGQDVTLRCDPISSHATLYWYQQALGQGPEFLTYFNYEAQPDKSGLPSDRFSAERPEGSISTLTIQRTEQRDSAMYRCASSLLAGGRQETQYFGPGTRLLVL.

DNA of the CDR3: TGCGCCAGCAGCCGGGAAAGGGGAGGGAATGAAAAACTGTTTTTT. Translating it yields CASSRERGGNEKLFF. The chain links TRBV4-1 to TRBJ1-4; the D gene is possibly TRBD1 (5 bases). Trimming took off 4 bases at V and 5 bases at J, with 14 bases between the two ends. Germline values: CDR1 MGHRA, CDR2 YSYEKL. This CDR3 is 15 amino acids long.

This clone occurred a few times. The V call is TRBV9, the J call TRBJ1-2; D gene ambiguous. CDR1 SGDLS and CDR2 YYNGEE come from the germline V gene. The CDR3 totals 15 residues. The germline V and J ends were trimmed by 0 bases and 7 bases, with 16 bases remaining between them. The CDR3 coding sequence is TGTGCCAGCAGCGTAGAGGAGGCCGCGATCCCTGGCTACACCTTC. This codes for CASSVEEAAIPGYTF.

The CDR3 nucleotides read TGTGCCAGCAGTTACGCCGGGACAGGACTTAATGAAAAACTGTTTTTT. Translated, it gives CASSYAGTGLNEKLFF. The chain is built from TRBV6-2 or TRBV6-3 and TRBJ1-4; 8 nucleotides agree with TRBD1. V lost 2 bases and J lost 4; bases outside the gene matches: 6. The germline CDR1 and CDR2 sequences are MNHEY and SVGEGT. The CDR3 sequence is 16 residues long.

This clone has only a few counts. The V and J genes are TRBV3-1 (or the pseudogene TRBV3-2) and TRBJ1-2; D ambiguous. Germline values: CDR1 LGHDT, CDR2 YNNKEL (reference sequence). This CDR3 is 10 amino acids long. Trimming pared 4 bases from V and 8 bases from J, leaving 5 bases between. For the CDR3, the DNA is TGTGCCAGCAGCCTCGAGGGCTACACCTTC. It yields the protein CASSLEGYTF.

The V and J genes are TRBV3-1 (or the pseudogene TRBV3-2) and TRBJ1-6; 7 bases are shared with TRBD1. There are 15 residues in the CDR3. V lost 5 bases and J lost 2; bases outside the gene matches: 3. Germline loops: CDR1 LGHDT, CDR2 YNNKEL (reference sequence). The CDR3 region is CASSRGTAYNSPLHF. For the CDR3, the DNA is TGTGCCAGCAGCAGAGGGACAGCCTATAATTCACCCCTCCACTTT.

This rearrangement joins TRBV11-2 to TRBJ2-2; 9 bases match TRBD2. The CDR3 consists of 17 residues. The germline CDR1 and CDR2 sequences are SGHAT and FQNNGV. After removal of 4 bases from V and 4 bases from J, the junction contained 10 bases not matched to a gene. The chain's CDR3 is CASSSTSAGGFTGELFF. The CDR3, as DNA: TGTGCCAGCAGCTCCACTTCAGCGGGGGGATTCACCGGGGAGCTGTTTTTT.

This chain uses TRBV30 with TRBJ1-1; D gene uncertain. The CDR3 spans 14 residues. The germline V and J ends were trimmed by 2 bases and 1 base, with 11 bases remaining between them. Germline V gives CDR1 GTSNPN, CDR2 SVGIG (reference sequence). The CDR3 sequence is CAWSKKGGNTEAFF. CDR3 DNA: TGTGCCTGGAGTAAAAAGGGAGGGAACACTGAAGCTTTCTTT.

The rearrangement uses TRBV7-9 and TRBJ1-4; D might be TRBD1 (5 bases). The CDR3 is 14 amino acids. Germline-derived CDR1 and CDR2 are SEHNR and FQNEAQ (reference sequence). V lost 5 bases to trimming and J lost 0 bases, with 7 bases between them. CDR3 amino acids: CASSRGATNEKLFF. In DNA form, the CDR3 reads TGTGCCAGCAGCCGGGGGGCAACTAATGAAAAACTGTTTTTT.

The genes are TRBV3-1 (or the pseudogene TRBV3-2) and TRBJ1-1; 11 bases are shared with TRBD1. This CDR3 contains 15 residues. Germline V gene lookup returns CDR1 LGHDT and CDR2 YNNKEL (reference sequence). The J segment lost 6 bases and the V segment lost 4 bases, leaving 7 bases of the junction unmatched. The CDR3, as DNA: TGTGCCAGCAGCCCTGGGACAGGGGGTTATTCTGAAGCTTTCTTT. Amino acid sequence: CASSPGTGGYSEAFF.

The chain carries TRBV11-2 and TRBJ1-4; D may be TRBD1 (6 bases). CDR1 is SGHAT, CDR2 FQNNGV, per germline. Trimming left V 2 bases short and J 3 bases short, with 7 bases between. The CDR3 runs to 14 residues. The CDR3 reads CASSLHRANEKLFF. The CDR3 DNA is TGTGCCAGCAGCTTACACAGGGCTAATGAAAAACTGTTTTTT.

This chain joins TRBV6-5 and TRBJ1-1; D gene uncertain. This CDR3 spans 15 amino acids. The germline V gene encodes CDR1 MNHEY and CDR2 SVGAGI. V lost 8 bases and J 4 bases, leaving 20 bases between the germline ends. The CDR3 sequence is CASGLAREVITEAFF. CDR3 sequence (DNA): TGTGCCAGCGGCTTAGCTCGGGAGGTGATCACTGAAGCTTTCTTT.